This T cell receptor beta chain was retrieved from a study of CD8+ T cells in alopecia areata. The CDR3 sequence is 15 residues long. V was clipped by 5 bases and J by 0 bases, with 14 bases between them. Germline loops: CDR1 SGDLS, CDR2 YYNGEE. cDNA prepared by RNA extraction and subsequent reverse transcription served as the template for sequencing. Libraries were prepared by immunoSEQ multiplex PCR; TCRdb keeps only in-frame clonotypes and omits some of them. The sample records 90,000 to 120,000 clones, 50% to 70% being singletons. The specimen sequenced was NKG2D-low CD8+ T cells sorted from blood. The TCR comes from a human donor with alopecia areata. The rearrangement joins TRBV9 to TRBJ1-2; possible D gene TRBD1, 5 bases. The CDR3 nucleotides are TGTGCCAGCAGAGGAGTTCAGGGTGCTAACTATGGCTACACCTTC. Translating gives CASRGVQGANYGYTF.